One sample yielded the 5 T cell receptor beta chains listed below, sequenced in a study of blood T cell repertoires in COVID-19. Sequenced by immunoSEQ multiplex PCR; TCRdb stores in-frame clones only, minus some. The sample consists of roughly 180,000 clones, about 85% of them appearing once. Material: peripheral blood. The receptors derive from a man older than 75 with COVID-19, enrolled during active disease.

This clone came up a few times. The genes are TRBV6-5 and TRBJ1-2, with TRBD1 matching 8 bases. This CDR3 spans 13 amino acids. Germline loops: CDR1 MNHEY, CDR2 SVGAGI. Germline trimming cut 8 bases from V and 2 bases from J; bases unmatched to any gene: 4. For the CDR3, the DNA is TGTGCCAGCGAGACAGGGGCCAACTATGGCTACACCTTC. Translated: CASETGANYGYTF.

This clone was recorded at least ten times. The chain joins TRBV7-9 to TRBJ2-5; unclear D gene. CDR1 and CDR2 (germline): SEHNR, FQNEAQ (reference sequence). The V end was cut by 2 bases, the J end by 2 bases, with 6 bases between. The CDR3 consists of 13 residues. CDR3 residues: CASSLIAQETQYF. The CDR3 nucleotides read TGTGCCAGCAGCTTAATAGCACAAGAGACCCAGTACTTC.

This chain connects TRBV4-1 to TRBJ2-3; TRBD2 is a possible D gene (6 bases). V lost 1 base, J lost 1 base, and 18 bases lay in between. Looked up from germline, CDR1 is MGHRA and CDR2 is YSYEKL. This CDR3 comprises 18 residues. CDR3 residues: CASSQGTLGGQRTDTQYF. The CDR3 coding sequence is TGCGCCAGCAGCCAAGGGACTCTCGGGGGTCAACGCACAGATACGCAGTATTTT.

This clone was recorded once. The chain joins TRBV29-1 to TRBJ2-2, with a possible D match to TRBD2 (6 bases). Deletions cut 7 bases from V and 0 bases from J, with 12 bases between. Germline V gene data show CDR1 as SQVTM and CDR2 as ANQGSEA. The CDR3 sequence is 14 residues long. The CDR3 DNA sequence: TGCAGCGCCGGGGGTTTCGCGAACACCGGGGAGCTGTTTTTT. Translating gives CSAGGFANTGELFF.

The V gene is TRBV7-2, the J gene TRBJ1-6, with D perhaps TRBD1 (6 bases). V lost 2 bases and J 8 bases, leaving 7 bases between the germline ends. The CDR3 extends over 13 amino acids. Germline CDR1 SGHTA, CDR2 FQGNSA. The CDR3 bases are TGTGCCAGCAGCTTATCAGGGGATTCACCCCTCCACTTT. It codes for CASSLSGDSPLHF.